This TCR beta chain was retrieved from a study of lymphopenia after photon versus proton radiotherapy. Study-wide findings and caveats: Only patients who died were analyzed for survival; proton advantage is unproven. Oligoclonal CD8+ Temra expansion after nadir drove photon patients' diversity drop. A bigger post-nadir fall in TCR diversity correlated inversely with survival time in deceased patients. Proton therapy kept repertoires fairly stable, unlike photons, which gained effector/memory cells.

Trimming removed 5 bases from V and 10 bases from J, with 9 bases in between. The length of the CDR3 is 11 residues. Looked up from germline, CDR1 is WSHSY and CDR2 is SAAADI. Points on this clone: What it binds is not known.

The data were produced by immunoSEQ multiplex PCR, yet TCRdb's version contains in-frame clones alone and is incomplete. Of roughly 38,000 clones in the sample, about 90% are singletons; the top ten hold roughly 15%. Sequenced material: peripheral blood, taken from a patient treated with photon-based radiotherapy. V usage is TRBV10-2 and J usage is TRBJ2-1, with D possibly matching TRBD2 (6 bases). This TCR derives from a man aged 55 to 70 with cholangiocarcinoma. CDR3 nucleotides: TGCGCCAGCAGTCAGAGCGGGGAGCAGTTCTTC. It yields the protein CASSQSGEQFF.